These 10 T cell receptor beta chains were sequenced from one sample in a study of control samples from healthy donors and cancer patients. The protocol was immunoSEQ multiplex PCR, while the TCRdb copy is restricted to in-frame clones and leaves out a portion. The sample includes about 89,000 clones, about 89% of them seen just once. Sequenced: blood. These receptors all stem from a man aged 25-45 years in good health.

V usage is TRBV6-6 and J usage is TRBJ2-7; 8 bases map to TRBD2. This CDR3 region has 13 residues. The trim removed 8 bases at V and 4 bases at J, leaving 7 bases unmatched. Germline V gene data show CDR1 as MNHNY and CDR2 as SVGAGI (reference sequence). The CDR3 DNA is TGTGCCAGCCGGGGGGGGGTTGGTTACGAGCAGTACGTC. Its protein product is CASRGGVGYEQYV.

This clone was recorded only once. This chain uses TRBV10-3 with TRBJ1-2; no reliable D call. The CDR3 runs 13 residues. Trimming removed 4 bases from V and 2 bases from J, with 8 bases in between. CDR1 is ENHRY, CDR2 SYGVKD, per germline. The CDR3, as DNA: TGTGCCATCAGTGCTGGTCCGAACTATGGCTACACCTTC. Translation gives CAISAGPNYGYTF.

CDR3 sequence: CASSFKVGLAYNEQFF. DNA for the CDR3: TGTGCCAGCAGTTTCAAAGTAGGACTAGCCTACAATGAGCAGTTCTTC. V gene TRBV27 combines with J gene TRBJ2-1, with 7 bases fitting TRBD2. There are 16 residues in the CDR3. Germline CDR1 MNHEY, CDR2 SMNVEV (reference sequence). V lost 3 bases, J lost 2 bases, and 7 bases stayed unmatched.

The chain combines TRBV6-5 with TRBJ1-6; D remains ambiguous. The CDR3 is made up of 13 amino acids. Germline CDR1 MNHEY, CDR2 SVGAGI. V gave up 7 bases and J gave up 6 bases, with 10 bases separating them. The CDR3 DNA reads as TGTGCCAGCAACGACAACCTTAATTCACCCCTCCACTTT. It encodes CASNDNLNSPLHF.

This clone was seen a single time. The gene calls are TRBV11-3 and TRBJ2-1, with D possibly being TRBD1 (6 bases). Between the trimmed V and J ends, which lost 0 bases and 6 bases, there was a span of 18 bases. The CDR3 extends over 17 amino acids. CDR1 is SGHNT, CDR2 YENEEA, per germline. As DNA, the CDR3 is TGTGCCAGCAGCTTAGAACCGCTAGGACAGATTTCCAATGAGCAGTTCTTC. Translating it yields CASSLEPLGQISNEQFF. The whole variable domain, filled in from reference TRBV11-3 and TRBJ2-1, reads EAGVVQSPRYKIIEKKQPVAFWCNPISGHNTLYWYLQNLGQGPELLIRYENEEAVDDSQLPKDRFSAERLKGVDSTLKIQPAELGDSAVYLCASSLEPLGQISNEQFFGPGTRLTVL.

Only one count was recorded for this clone. This chain links TRBV7-9 with TRBJ2-1, with D perhaps matching TRBD1 (6 bases). Germline CDR1 is SEHNR and CDR2 is FQNEAQ (reference sequence). There are 15 residues in the CDR3. Trimming left V 4 bases short and J 7 bases short, with 17 bases between. In DNA, the CDR3 is TGTGCCAGCAGCTCCGAGGGGGTGGGGCAGAATGAGCAGTTCTTC. Amino acid sequence: CASSSEGVGQNEQFF.

CDR3 DNA sequence: TGTGCCAGTAGTGGGAGAGTAGGTCAGCCCCAGCATTTT. Encoded protein: CASSGRVGQPQHF. The chain couples TRBV19 to TRBJ1-5; D remains ambiguous. V lost 5 bases and J lost 6, with 11 bases in between. The germline gives CDR1 LNHDA, CDR2 SQIVND (reference sequence). The length of the CDR3 is 13 residues.

The chain couples TRBV5-1 to TRBJ2-7, with D perhaps matching TRBD1 or TRBD2 (5 bases each). CDR1 is SGHRS and CDR2 is YFSETQ in the germline V gene. Trimming took off 1 base at V and 6 bases at J, with 20 bases between the two ends. There are 16 residues in the CDR3. The CDR3 region has the DNA TGCGCCAGCAGCTTGTTCTCAGGACGGGGCCTCTCCGAGCAGTACTTC. It is translated as CASSLFSGRGLSEQYF. Together with reference TRBV5-1 and TRBJ2-7, the CDR3 gives the full variable domain: KAGVTQTPRYLIKTRGQQVTLSCSPISGHRSVSWYQQTPGQGLQFLFEYFSETQRNKGNFPGRFSGRQFSNSRSEMNVSTLELGDSALYLCASSLFSGRGLSEQYFGPGTRLTVT.

V gene TRBV4-2 combines with J gene TRBJ1-2; the D gene is possibly TRBD1 (5 bases). The germline gives CDR1 LGHNA, CDR2 YNFKEQ. V dropped 0 bases and J dropped 7 bases, with 12 bases sitting between them. The CDR3 contains 14 residues. The CDR3 here is CASSQEGGVGGYTF. The CDR3 bases are TGTGCCAGCAGCCAAGAGGGGGGGGTAGGTGGCTACACCTTC.

The genes are TRBV6-5 and TRBJ2-5; tentatively, D is TRBD1 (5 bases). V shed 7 bases and J shed 0 bases, with 12 bases lying between them. The length of the CDR3 is 14 residues. Per the germline V gene, CDR1 is MNHEY and CDR2 is SVGAGI. This chain's CDR3 is CASTSGYNQETQYF. The DNA of the CDR3 is TGTGCCAGCACCTCAGGGTATAACCAAGAGACCCAGTACTTC.